The T cell receptor (beta chain) described here comes from a study of metastatic and nonmetastatic thyroid tumors (TCRdb year 2020). The study in broad terms: For patients with malignant and with benign thyroid disease, the researchers compared repertoires between peripheral blood samples and tumor or nodule tissue samples.

This clone was seen a few times. This receptor's antigen is unknown. Per-nucleotide qualities are absent, and no much larger clonotype sits a single base away. What the research found in general, with its limitations: In both blood and tumor samples, TCR beta diversity was reported to be significantly higher in malignant tumors than in benign nodules.

Including the terminal cysteine and phenylalanine, the CDR3 comprises 13 residues. The read is trimmed to its CDR3 DNA, 39 bases read in frame from base 1. Per the germline V gene (reference sequence), LNHDA is the CDR1 and SQIVND is the CDR2. V gives up 6 bases and J gives up 4 bases, and the segment between their germline ends measures 10 bases. Preparation of the library involved PCR. These reads were obtained on an Illumina HiSeq 4000. The TCR beta-chain CDR3 region of each patient was profiled by high-throughput sequencing. The authors' pipeline ran thus. CDR3 differences across clinicopathological groups were used to build a classifier for discriminating distant-metastatic papillary thyroid cancer patients. To measure repertoire diversity the researchers used the Shannon index, while the Morisita-Horn index served to gauge how similar the tumor and blood repertoires were. TCRdb took the public reads, trimmed them with fastp at Q25, ran MiXCR for clone calling and kept in-frame beta chains. These V and J calls originate from TCRdb's pipeline instead of the authors' own analysis. Recorded for this sample are about 13,000 clones; about 25% of them occurred a single time. The ten most abundant clones make up approximately 59% of the sample.

Before undergoing thyroid surgery, none of the patients had been given any kind of treatment. Using T-cell receptor beta sequencing, the researchers looked back retrospectively at clinical samples from patients, gathered between about 2012 and 2019. The rearrangement joined TRBV19 to TRBJ2-1, with the D gene call left open. The sequencing sample was made of blood. The TCR originated in a male donor with papillary thyroid cancer or a benign thyroid nodule (not recorded which). Some clones in this sample may be carry-over from other donors' samples. The CDR3 protein sequence reads: CASSTTRYNEQFF. In nucleotide form, the sequence is TGTGCCAGTAGCACTACTCGATACAATGAGCAGTTCTTC. Supplemented by the reference TRBV19 and TRBJ2-1 proteins around the CDR3, the complete variable domain is DGGITQSPKYLFRKEGQNVTLSCEQNLNHDAMYWYRQDPGQGLRLIYYSQIVNDFQKGDIAEGYSVSREKKESFPLTVTSAQKNPTAFYLCASSTTRYNEQFFGPGTRLTVL.